Listed here are 9 T cell receptor beta chains from one sample, sequenced in a study of blood T cell repertoires in COVID-19. Sequencing was performed with immunoSEQ multiplex PCR; in TCRdb, only in-frame clones are kept and a portion is missing. The table has 130,000 to 150,000 clones, roughly 80% seen once. Sequenced sample: peripheral blood. Receptors originate from a human donor in a cohort sampled during active COVID-19.

V usage is TRBV6-1 and J usage is TRBJ1-4; TRBD1 is a possible D gene (5 bases). CDR1 and CDR2 from the germline V gene are MNHNS and SASEGT. There are 16 residues in the CDR3. With 1 base removed from V and 3 bases from J, the gap between germline ends came to 12 bases. Here the CDR3 DNA reads TGTGCCAGCAGTGAAGTACCGGGGGGAGCTAATGAAAAACTGTTTTTT. Protein sequence: CASSEVPGGANEKLFF.

This chain joins TRBV3-1 (or the pseudogene TRBV3-2) and TRBJ1-2; the D is unclear. V lost 3 bases to trimming and J lost 0 bases, with 8 bases between them. This CDR3 is built from 14 residues. Germline loops: CDR1 LGHDT, CDR2 YNNKEL (reference sequence). The CDR3 loop is CASSQAGANYGYTF. In nucleotides, the CDR3 is TGTGCCAGCAGCCAGGCGGGAGCTAACTATGGCTACACCTTC.

The chain employs TRBV7-9 and TRBJ1-2, with a weak D call TRBD1 (5 bases). The V end lost 1 base, the J end lost 7 bases, and 13 bases lay between the germline ends. Germline CDR1 SEHNR, CDR2 FQNEAQ (reference sequence). The CDR3 consists of 14 residues. CDR3 amino acids: CASSLEVQGGGYTF. In DNA form, the CDR3 reads TGTGCCAGCAGCTTAGAAGTCCAGGGTGGTGGCTACACCTTC.

This rearrangement joins TRBV20-1 to TRBJ1-2, with unresolved D. The CDR3 spans 10 residues. CDR1 DFQATT and CDR2 SNEGSKA come from the germline V gene (reference sequence). The V and J ends lost 6 bases and 1 base respectively, with 3 bases between them. CDR3 loop: CSAYNYGYTF. The CDR3 DNA sequence: TGCAGTGCCTATAACTATGGCTACACCTTC.

V gene TRBV5-1 combines with J gene TRBJ1-5; TRBD1 aligns across 12 bases. V lost 0 bases, J lost 9 bases, and 10 bases stayed unmatched. This CDR3 has 17 amino acids. Germline V gene data show CDR1 as SGHRS and CDR2 as YFSETQ. The CDR3 reads CASSLEPGQGAGGPQHF. CDR3 DNA: TGCGCCAGCAGCTTGGAACCGGGACAGGGGGCCGGAGGGCCCCAGCATTTT.

The chain combines TRBV11-1 with TRBJ2-5, with 7 bases lining up with TRBD1. The CDR3 has 16 amino acids. Germline V gene sequence: CDR1 SGHAT, CDR2 FQDESV (reference sequence). Germline trimming cut 1 base from V and 5 bases from J; bases unmatched to any gene: 10. The CDR3 sequence: CASSLDYLGQMETQYF. The CDR3 DNA sequence: TGTGCCAGCAGCTTAGACTACTTGGGACAGATGGAGACCCAGTACTTC. Filled out from reference TRBV11-1 and TRBJ2-5, the complete variable domain reads EAEVAQSPRYKITEKSQAVAFWCDPISGHATLYWYRQILGQGPELLVQFQDESVVDDSQLPKDRFSAERLKGVDSTLKIQPAELGDSAMYLCASSLDYLGQMETQYFGPGTRLLVL.

This chain uses TRBV5-1 with TRBJ1-5, with 8 bases that match TRBD1. CDR1 SGHRS and CDR2 YFSETQ come from the germline V gene. The CDR3 contains 15 residues. J gave up 5 bases and V 0 bases, and 4 bases lay outside the gene matches. CDR3 in DNA: TGCGCCAGCAGCTTGGATGGACAGGGTGATCAGCCCCAGCATTTT. Its translation is CASSLDGQGDQPQHF.

The chain links TRBV7-3 to TRBJ2-1; the D is unclear. The germline V gene encodes CDR1 SGHTA and CDR2 FQGTGA. The CDR3 is 15 residues long. The V end was cut by 5 bases, the J end by 4 bases, with 15 bases between. CDR3 nucleotides: TGTGCCAGCAGCGTGCGACTGAAGCAGTACAATGAGCAGTTCTTC. Its translation is CASSVRLKQYNEQFF.

Note on this clone: An end of the junction differs from the germline gene, which may be a read error. This chain joins TRBV7-7 and TRBJ2-2; TRBD2 might be the D (6 bases). Germline values: CDR1 SSHAT, CDR2 FNYEAQ (reference sequence). The CDR3 is 16 residues long. CDR3 bases: TGTGCTAGCAGTTCAGACCCATCCGGAGGGACCGGGGAGCTGTTTTTT. It specifies CASSSDPSGGTGELFF.